The 3 T cell receptor beta chains given below trace back to one sample, sequenced in a study of T cells after yellow fever vaccination. TCRdb passed the 5' RACE reads through MiXCR, listing each CDR3 protein once. Among approximately 120,000 distinct CDR3 sequences listed, almost 9% were seen once. Sequenced here: CD8+ T cells sorted from PBMCs, sampled on the day of the yellow fever booster vaccination. The receptors come from a man aged 18 to 30 who received the YFV17D yellow fever vaccine.

This chain connects TRBV19 to TRBJ1-1; 8 bases agree with TRBD1. This CDR3 region has 15 residues. The germline CDR1 and CDR2 sequences are LNHDA and SQIVND (reference sequence). The V and J ends lost 1 base and 9 bases, in that order; junction bases with no gene match: 10. The CDR3 nucleotides read TGTGCCAGTAGTATAGTAGGACAGGGCAATAACCAAGCTTTCTTT. Encoded protein: CASSIVGQGNNQAFF.

The sample holds a few counts of this clonotype. The chain combines TRBV9 with TRBJ1-1; no definite D call. CDR3 length: 13 residues. CDR1 and CDR2 from the germline V gene are SGDLS and YYNGEE. V was pared by 0 bases and J by 7 bases, with 10 bases between. Written as DNA, the CDR3 is TGTGCCAGCAGCGTAGTGGACCGATATGAAGCTTTCTTT. This sequence encodes CASSVVDRYEAFF.

This clonotype was seen a few times. The chain has TRBV7-9 and TRBJ2-3, with D perhaps being TRBD1 or TRBD2 (5 bases each). The CDR3 sequence is 15 residues long. V shed 6 bases and J shed 0 bases, with 13 bases lying between them. Per the germline V gene, CDR1 is SEHNR and CDR2 is FQNEAQ (reference sequence). DNA of the CDR3: TGTGCCAGCAGATCCGGGACGTTAAGCACAGATACGCAGTATTTT. Its protein is CASRSGTLSTDTQYF.